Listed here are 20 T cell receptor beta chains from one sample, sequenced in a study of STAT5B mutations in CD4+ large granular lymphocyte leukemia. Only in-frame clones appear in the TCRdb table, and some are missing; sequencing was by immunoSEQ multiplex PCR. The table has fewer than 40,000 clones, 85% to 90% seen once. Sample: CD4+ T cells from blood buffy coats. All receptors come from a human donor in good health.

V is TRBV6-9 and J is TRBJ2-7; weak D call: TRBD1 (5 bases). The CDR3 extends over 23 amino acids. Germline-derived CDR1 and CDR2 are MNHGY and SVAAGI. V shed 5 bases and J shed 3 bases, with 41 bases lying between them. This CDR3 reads CASSTRLVGVSFFRQLRGYEQYF. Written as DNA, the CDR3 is TGTGCCAGCAGTACCCGATTGGTAGGGGTTTCCTTCTTCAGGCAACTTAGAGGCTACGAGCAGTACTTC.

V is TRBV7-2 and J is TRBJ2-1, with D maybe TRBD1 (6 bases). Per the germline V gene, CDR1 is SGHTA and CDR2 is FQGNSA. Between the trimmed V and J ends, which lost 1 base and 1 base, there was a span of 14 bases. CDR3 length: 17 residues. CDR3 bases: TGTGCCAGCAGCTTAGTAGTGGGCAGGGGATCCTACAATGAGCAGTTCTTC. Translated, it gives CASSLVVGRGSYNEQFF.

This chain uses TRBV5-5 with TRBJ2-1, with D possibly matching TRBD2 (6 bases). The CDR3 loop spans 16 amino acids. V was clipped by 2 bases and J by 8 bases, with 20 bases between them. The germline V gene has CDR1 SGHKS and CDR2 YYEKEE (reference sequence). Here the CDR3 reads CASSFSGTPKIHEQFF. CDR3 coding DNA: TGTGCCAGCAGCTTCTCCGGGACTCCAAAAATCCATGAGCAGTTCTTC.

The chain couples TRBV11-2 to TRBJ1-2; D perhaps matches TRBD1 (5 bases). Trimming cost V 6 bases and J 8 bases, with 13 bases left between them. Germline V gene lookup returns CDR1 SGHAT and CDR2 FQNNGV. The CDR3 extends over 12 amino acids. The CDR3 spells CASSQSSGGYTF. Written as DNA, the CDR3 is TGTGCCAGCAGTCAATCCTCAGGGGGCTACACCTTC.

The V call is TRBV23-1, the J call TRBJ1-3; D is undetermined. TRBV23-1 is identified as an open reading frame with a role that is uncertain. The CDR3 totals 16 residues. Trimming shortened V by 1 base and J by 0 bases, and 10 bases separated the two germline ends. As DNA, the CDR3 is TGCGCCAGCAGTCAATTTTCCCGCTTCTCTGGAAACACCATATATTTT. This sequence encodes CASSQFSRFSGNTIYF.

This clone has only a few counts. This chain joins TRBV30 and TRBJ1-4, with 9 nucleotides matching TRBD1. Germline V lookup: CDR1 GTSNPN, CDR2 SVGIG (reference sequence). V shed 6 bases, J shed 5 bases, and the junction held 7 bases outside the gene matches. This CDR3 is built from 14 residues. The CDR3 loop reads CACPGQGPNEKLFF. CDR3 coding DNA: TGTGCCTGTCCGGGACAGGGCCCCAATGAAAAACTGTTTTTT.

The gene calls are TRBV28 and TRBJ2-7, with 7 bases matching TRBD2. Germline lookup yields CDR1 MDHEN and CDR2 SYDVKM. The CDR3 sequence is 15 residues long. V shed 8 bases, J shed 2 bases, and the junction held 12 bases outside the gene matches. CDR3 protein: CASSRGGRVTYEQYF. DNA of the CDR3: TGTGCCAGCTCTCGGGGCGGGAGAGTTACCTACGAGCAGTACTTC.

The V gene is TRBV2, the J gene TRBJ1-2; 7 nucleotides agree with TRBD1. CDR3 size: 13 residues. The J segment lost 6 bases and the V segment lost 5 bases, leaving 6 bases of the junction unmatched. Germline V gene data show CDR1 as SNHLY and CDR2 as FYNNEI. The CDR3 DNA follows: TGTGCCAGCAGTAGACAGGGAGTGGATGGCTACACCTTC. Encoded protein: CASSRQGVDGYTF.

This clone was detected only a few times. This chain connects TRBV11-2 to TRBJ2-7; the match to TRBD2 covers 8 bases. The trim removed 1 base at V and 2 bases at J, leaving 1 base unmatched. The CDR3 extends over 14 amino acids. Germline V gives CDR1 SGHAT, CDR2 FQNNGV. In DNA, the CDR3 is TGTGCCAGCAGCTTAGCGGGACTAGCCTACGAGCAGTACTTC. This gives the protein CASSLAGLAYEQYF. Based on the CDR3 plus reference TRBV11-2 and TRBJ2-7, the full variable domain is EAGVAQSPRYKIIEKRQSVAFWCNPISGHATLYWYQQILGQGPKLLIQFQNNGVVDDSQLPKDRFSAERLKGVDSTLKIQPAKLEDSAVYLCASSLAGLAYEQYFGPGTRLTVT.

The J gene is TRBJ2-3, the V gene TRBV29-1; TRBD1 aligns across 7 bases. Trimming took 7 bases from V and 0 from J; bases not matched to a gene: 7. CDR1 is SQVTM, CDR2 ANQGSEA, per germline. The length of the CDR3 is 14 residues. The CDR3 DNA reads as TGCAGCGCGTTGCAGGGGGTTAGCACAGATACGCAGTATTTT. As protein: CSALQGVSTDTQYF.

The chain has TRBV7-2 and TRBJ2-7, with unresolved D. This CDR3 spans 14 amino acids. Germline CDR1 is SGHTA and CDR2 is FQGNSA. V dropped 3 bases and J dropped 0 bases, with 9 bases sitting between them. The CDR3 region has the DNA TGTGCCAGCAGCTTTGACGCAGCCTCCTACGAGCAGTACTTC. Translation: CASSFDAASYEQYF.

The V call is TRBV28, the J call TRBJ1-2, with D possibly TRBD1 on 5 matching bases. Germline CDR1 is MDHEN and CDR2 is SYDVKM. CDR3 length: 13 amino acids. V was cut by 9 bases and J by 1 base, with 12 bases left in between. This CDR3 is CASGPGLNYGYTF. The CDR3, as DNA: TGTGCCAGTGGACCGGGGCTTAACTATGGCTACACCTTC.

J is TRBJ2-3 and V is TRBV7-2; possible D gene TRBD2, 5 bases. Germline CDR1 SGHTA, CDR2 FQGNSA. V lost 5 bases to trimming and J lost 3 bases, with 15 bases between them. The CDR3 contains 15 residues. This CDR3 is CASSPRRLRTDTQYF. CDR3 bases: TGTGCCAGCAGCCCCCGGAGGTTAAGGACAGATACGCAGTATTTT. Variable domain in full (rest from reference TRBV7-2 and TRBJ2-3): GAGVSQSPSNKVTEKGKDVELRCDPISGHTALYWYRQSLGQGLEFLIYFQGNSAPDKSGLPSDRFSAERTGGSVSTLTIQRTQQEDSAVYLCASSPRRLRTDTQYFGPGTRLTVL.

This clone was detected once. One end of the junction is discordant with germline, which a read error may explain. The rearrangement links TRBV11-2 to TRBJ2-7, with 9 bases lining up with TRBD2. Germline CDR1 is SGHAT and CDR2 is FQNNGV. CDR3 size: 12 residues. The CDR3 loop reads CASSLGPGTSFF. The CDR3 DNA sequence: TGTGCCAGCAGCTTAGGTCCCGGGACTAGCTTTTTC. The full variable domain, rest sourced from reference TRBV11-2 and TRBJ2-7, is EAGVAQSPRYKIIEKRQSVAFWCNPISGHATLYWYQQILGQGPKLLIQFQNNGVVDDSQLPKDRFSAERLKGVDSTLKIQPAKLEDSAVYLCASSLGPGTSFFGPGTRLTVT.

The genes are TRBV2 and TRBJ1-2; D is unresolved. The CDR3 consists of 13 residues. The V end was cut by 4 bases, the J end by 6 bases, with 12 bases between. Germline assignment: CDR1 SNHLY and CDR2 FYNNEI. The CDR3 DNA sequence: TGTGCCAGCAGTGTGGGGTTACGGGATGGCTACACCTTC. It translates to CASSVGLRDGYTF.

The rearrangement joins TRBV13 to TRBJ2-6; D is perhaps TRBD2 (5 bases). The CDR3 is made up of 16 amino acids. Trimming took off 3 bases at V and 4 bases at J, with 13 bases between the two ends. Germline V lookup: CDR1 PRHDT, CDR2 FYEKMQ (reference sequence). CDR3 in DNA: TGTGCCAGCAGCTTCGGGAAACAGCCCGGGGCCAACGTCCTGACTTTC. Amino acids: CASSFGKQPGANVLTF.

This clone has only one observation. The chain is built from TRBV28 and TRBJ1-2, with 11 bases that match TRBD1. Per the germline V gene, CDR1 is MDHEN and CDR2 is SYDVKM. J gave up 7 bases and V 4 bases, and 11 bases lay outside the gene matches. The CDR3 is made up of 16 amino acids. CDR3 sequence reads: CASSSNRDRGRFGYTF. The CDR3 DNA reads TGTGCCAGCAGTTCGAACCGGGACAGGGGGAGGTTTGGCTACACCTTC.

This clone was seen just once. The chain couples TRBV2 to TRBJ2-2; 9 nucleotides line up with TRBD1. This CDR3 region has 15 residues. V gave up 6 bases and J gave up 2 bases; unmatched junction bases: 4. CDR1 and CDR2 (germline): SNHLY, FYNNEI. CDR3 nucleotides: TGTGCCAGCAGCCGGGACAGGGCAAACACCGGGGAGCTGTTTTTT. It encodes CASSRDRANTGELFF. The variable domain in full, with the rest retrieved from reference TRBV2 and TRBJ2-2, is EPEVTQTPSHQVTQMGQEVILRCVPISNHLYFYWYRQILGQKVEFLVSFYNNEISEKSEIFDDQFSVERPDGSNFTLKIRSTKLEDSAMYFCASSRDRANTGELFFGEGSRLTVL.

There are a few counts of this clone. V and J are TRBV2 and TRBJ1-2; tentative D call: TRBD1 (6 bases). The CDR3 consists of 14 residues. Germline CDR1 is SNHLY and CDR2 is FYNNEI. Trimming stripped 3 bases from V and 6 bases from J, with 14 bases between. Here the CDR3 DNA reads TGTGCCAGCAGTGAGGGGGCCGGTTGGGATGGCTACACCTTC. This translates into CASSEGAGWDGYTF.

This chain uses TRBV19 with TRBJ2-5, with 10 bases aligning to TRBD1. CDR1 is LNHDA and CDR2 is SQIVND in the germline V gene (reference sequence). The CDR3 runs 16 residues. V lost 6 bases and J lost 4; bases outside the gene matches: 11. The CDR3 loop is CASSGTGDRGRETQYF. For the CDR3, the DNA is TGTGCCAGTAGCGGGACAGGGGATCGGGGGCGAGAGACCCAGTACTTC.